The clone carrying this TCR beta chain was seen a handful of times. Its target is unknown. The CDR3 is 15 residues long. V shed 2 bases, J shed 9 bases, and the junction held 8 bases outside the gene matches. Germline loops: CDR1 SSHAT, CDR2 FNYEAQ (reference sequence). Culture proceeded for approximately nine days, and CD4+ T cells were then isolated. Vaccine administered to participants consisted of two doses of either BNT162b2 or mRNA-1273. This entry is derived from a study of vaccination effects on CD4 cells after COVID-19. The table came from immunoSEQ multiplex PCR; TCRdb's copy has only in-frame clones and leaves some out. The data show some 70,000 clones, around 79% seen once.

The sequences come from CD4+ T cells from PBMCs cultured without peptide, collected after COVID-19 vaccination. The clonotype was recovered from a human donor who received a COVID-19 vaccine. The V and J genes are TRBV7-7 and TRBJ2-1; 9 positions agree with TRBD2. CDR3 DNA sequence: TGTGCCAGCAGCTTAAGCGGCGGGGGGGCCTCTGAGCAGTTCTTC. Translated: CASSLSGGGASEQFF.